These 8 T cell receptor beta chains were sequenced from one sample in a study of cytotoxic CD8 clonotypes in ibrutinib-treated CLL. TCRdb keeps only in-frame clones here, not all; method: immunoSEQ multiplex PCR. The sample lists roughly 28,000 clones, around 57% occurring once. Specimen: PBMCs, collected before ibrutinib treatment. The receptor source for this set is a human donor with chronic lymphocytic leukemia.

This clone has only a few counts. This sequence joins TRBV15 and TRBJ2-2; 9 positions match TRBD1. The V and J ends lost 0 bases and 0 bases, in that order; junction bases with no gene match: 14. The CDR3 is made up of 21 amino acids. Per the germline V gene, CDR1 is LNHNV and CDR2 is YYDKDF (reference sequence). The CDR3, as DNA: TGTGCCACCAGCAGAGAGAGGACAGGGGATTTTCTCGACGCGAACACCGGGGAGCTGTTTTTT. This gives the protein CATSRERTGDFLDANTGELFF. The variable domain in full, with the rest retrieved from reference TRBV15 and TRBJ2-2, is DAMVIQNPRYQVTQFGKPVTLSCSQTLNHNVMYWYQQKSSQAPKLLFHYYDKDFNNEADTPDNFQSRRPNTSFCFLDIRSPGLGDTAMYLCATSRERTGDFLDANTGELFFGEGSRLTVL.

This chain uses TRBV2 with TRBJ1-2, with D possibly being TRBD1 (6 bases). Germline V CDR1 and CDR2: SNHLY, FYNNEI. The CDR3 loop spans 14 amino acids. Deletions cut 6 bases from V and 8 bases from J, with 19 bases between. CDR3 bases: TGTGCCAGCAGGTCGGGGATCATCACAGGGGGCTACACCTTC. Translation: CASRSGIITGGYTF.

This chain uses TRBV27 with TRBJ1-5; perhaps TRBD1 as D (5 bases). The CDR3 loop spans 16 amino acids. V shed 5 bases and J shed 4 bases, with 18 bases lying between them. Germline V gives CDR1 MNHEY, CDR2 SMNVEV (reference sequence). The CDR3 sequence is CASSLQGPRRNQPQHF. CDR3 nucleotides: TGTGCCAGCAGTCTTCAGGGACCCAGGAGGAATCAGCCCCAGCATTTT.

The CDR3 bases are TGCGCCAGCAGCTTGAGTCGGACTAGCGGCCATCAGAGCACAGATACGCAGTATTTT. This codes for CASSLSRTSGHQSTDTQYF. The chain employs TRBV5-1 and TRBJ2-3, with 10 bases identical to TRBD2. The CDR3 is made up of 19 amino acids. V lost 1 base to trimming and J lost 0 bases; unmatched junction nucleotides: 11. Looked up from germline, CDR1 is SGHRS and CDR2 is YFSETQ.

The chain is built from TRBV28 and TRBJ1-1; perhaps TRBD1 as D (6 bases). The V gene lost 6 bases and the J gene lost 5 bases, with 16 bases spanning the gap. Germline CDR1 MDHEN, CDR2 SYDVKM. The CDR3 spans 14 residues. CDR3 residues: CASSRSIGTTEAFF. The CDR3 coding sequence is TGTGCCAGCAGCCGATCAATAGGGACAACTGAAGCTTTCTTT.

V usage is TRBV4-2 and J usage is TRBJ2-7; 9 bases align to TRBD2. Germline V CDR1 and CDR2: LGHNA, YNFKEQ. The CDR3 contains 17 residues. Germline trimming cut 0 bases from V and 5 bases from J; bases unmatched to any gene: 11. CDR3 in amino acids: CASSQERGGGARDEQYF. DNA for the CDR3: TGTGCCAGCAGCCAAGAAAGAGGCGGGGGGGCGCGCGACGAGCAGTACTTC.

This rearrangement joins TRBV5-1 to TRBJ1-6; D remains unclear. Germline lookup yields CDR1 SGHRS and CDR2 YFSETQ. Between the trimmed V and J ends, which lost 0 bases and 6 bases, there was a span of 4 bases. The CDR3 is 13 residues long. The CDR3: CASSLGPNSPLHF. The DNA of the CDR3 is TGCGCCAGCAGCTTGGGGCCTAATTCACCCCTCCACTTT.

This clone has only a few counts. This chain connects TRBV5-4 to TRBJ2-2; D is undetermined. The V end lost 2 bases, the J end lost 6 bases, and 17 bases lay between the germline ends. Germline V gene data show CDR1 as SGHNT and CDR2 as YYREEE (reference sequence). The CDR3 is 16 amino acids. CDR3 sequence (DNA): TGTGCCAGCAGCTTCGGTGCAGGATTAATTCCCGGGGAGCTGTTTTTT. This codes for CASSFGAGLIPGELFF.